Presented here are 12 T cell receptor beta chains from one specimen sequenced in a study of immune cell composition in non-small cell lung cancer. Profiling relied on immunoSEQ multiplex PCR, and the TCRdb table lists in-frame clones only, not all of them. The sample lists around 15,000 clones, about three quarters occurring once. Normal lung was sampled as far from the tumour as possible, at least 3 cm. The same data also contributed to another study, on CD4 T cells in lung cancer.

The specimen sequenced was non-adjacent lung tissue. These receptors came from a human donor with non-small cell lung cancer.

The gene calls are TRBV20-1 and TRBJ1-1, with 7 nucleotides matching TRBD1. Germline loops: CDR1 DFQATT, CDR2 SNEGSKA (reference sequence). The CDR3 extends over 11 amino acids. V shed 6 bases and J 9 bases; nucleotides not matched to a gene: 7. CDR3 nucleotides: TGCAGTGCGAGGACAGGAAGTCAAGCTTTCTTT. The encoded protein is CSARTGSQAFF.

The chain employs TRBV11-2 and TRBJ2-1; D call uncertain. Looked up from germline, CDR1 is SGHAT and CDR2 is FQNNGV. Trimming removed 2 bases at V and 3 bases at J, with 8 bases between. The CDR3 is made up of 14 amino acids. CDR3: CASSLLASYNEQFF. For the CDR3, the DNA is TGTGCCAGCAGCTTATTGGCTAGCTACAATGAGCAGTTCTTC.

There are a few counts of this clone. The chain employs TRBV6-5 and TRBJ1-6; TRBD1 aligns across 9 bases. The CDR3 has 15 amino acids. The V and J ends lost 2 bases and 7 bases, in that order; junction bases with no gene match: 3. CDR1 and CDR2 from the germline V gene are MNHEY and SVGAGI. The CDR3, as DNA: TGTGCCAGCAGTTACGGGACAGGGAAGAATTCACCCCTCCACTTT. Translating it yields CASSYGTGKNSPLHF.

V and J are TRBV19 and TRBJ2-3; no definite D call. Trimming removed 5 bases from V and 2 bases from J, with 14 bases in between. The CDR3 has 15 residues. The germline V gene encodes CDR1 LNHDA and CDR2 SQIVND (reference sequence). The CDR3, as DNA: TGTGCCAGTAGTTTGGCTAAAGGCGCCACAGATACGCAGTATTTT. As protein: CASSLAKGATDTQYF.

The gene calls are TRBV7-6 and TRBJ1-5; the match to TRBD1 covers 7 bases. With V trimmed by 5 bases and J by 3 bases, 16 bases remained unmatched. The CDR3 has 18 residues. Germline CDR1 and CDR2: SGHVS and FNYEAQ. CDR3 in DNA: TGTGCCAGCAGCCCAGAACCCCCCGGGACAGCAGACAATCAGCCCCAGCATTTT. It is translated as CASSPEPPGTADNQPQHF.

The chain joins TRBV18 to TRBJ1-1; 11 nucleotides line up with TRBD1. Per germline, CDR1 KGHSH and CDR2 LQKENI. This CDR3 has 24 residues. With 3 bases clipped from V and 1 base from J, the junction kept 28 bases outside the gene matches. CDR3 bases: TGTGCCAGCTCACCCCGCGGAGGGGTTAACCGGGACAGGGGGGGGTTTCGGGAGAACACTGAAGCTTTCTTT. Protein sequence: CASSPRGGVNRDRGGFRENTEAFF.

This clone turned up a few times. As DNA, the CDR3 is TGTGCCAGCAGCTTAGAAGACAGAAAAGCTTTCTTT. Amino acids: CASSLEDRKAFF. V and J are TRBV7-2 and TRBJ1-1, with D perhaps TRBD1 (5 bases). V was pared by 1 base and J by 9 bases, with 9 bases between. The V gene's germline CDR1 is SGHTA and CDR2 FQGNSA. This CDR3 region has 12 residues.

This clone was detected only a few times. This CDR3 reads CASSGPLLAGAFSYNEQFF. The CDR3 nucleotides read TGTGCCAGCAGTGGACCCTTGTTGGCGGGAGCTTTCTCCTACAATGAGCAGTTCTTC. The V gene is TRBV6-1, the J gene TRBJ2-1; 7 positions match TRBD2. Looked up from germline, CDR1 is MNHNS and CDR2 is SASEGT. This CDR3 is 19 amino acids long. The V segment lost 4 bases and the J segment 0 bases; nucleotides outside the gene matches: 15.

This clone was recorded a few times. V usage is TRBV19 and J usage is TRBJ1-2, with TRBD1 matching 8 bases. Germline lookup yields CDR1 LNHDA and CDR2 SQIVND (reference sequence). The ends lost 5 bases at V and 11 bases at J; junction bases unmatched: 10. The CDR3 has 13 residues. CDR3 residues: CASSGRDRPPYTF. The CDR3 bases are TGTGCCAGTAGTGGCCGGGACAGGCCACCATACACCTTC. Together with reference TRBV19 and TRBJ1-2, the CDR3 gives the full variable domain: DGGITQSPKYLFRKEGQNVTLSCEQNLNHDAMYWYRQDPGQGLRLIYYSQIVNDFQKGDIAEGYSVSREKKESFPLTVTSAQKNPTAFYLCASSGRDRPPYTFGSGTRLTVV.

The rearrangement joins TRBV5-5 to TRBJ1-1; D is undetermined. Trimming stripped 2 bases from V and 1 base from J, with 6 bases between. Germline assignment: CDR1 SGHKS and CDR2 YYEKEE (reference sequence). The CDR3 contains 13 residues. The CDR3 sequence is CASSFGRNTEAFF. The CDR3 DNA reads TGTGCCAGCAGCTTCGGAAGGAACACTGAAGCTTTCTTT.

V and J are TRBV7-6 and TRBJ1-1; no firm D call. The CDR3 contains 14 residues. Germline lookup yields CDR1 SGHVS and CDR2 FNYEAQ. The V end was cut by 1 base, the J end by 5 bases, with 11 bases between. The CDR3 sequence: CASSLGGIGTEAFF. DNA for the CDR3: TGTGCCAGCAGCTTAGGGGGAATCGGGACTGAAGCTTTCTTT.

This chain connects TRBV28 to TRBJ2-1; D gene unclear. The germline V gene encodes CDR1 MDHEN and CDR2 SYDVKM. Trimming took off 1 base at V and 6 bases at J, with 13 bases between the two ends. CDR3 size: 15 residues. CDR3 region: CASSLSRQETNEQFF. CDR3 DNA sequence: TGTGCCAGCAGTTTATCCAGGCAGGAGACCAATGAGCAGTTCTTC.